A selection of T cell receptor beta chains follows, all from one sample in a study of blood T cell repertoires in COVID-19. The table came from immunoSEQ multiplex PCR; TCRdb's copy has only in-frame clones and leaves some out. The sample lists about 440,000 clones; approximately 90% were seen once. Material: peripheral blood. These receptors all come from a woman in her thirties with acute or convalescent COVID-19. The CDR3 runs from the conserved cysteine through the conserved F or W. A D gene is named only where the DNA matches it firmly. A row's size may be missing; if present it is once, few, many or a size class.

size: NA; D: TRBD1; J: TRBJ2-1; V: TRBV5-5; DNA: TGTGCCAGCAGCTTAGGGGGCCTTTCCTTCAATGAGCAGTTCTTC; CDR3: CASSLGGLSFNEQFF
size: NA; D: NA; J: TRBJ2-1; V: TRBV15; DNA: TGTGCCACCAGCAGATTCCGGGACTCTGTGACGGGGCAGTTCTTC; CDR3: CATSRFRDSVTGQFF
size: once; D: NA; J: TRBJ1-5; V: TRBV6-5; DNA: TGTGCCAGCAGTTACTCGAACAGAAATAAGCAGCCCCAGCATTTT; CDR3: CASSYSNRNKQPQHF
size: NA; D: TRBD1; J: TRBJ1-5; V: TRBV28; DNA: TGTGCCAGCAGTTTACTGGGACAGCCCAATAGGCCCCAGCATTTT; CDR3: CASSLLGQPNRPQHF
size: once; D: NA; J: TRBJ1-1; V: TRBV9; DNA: TGTGCCAGCAGCGTTTCTGGGGGCGACAGCACTGAAGCTTTCTTT; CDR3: CASSVSGGDSTEAFF
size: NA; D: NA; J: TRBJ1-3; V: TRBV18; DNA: TGTGCCAGCACCTGGACAGAAACTGGAAACACCATATATTTT; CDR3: CASTWTETGNTIYF
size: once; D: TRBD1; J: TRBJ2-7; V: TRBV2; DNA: TGTGCCAGCTTCAGTGGCACAGGGGCTTACGAGCAGTACTTC; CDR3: CASFSGTGAYEQYF
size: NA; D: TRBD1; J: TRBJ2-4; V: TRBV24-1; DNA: TGTGCCACCAGTACAGGGGGCAGTTTGGACATTCAGTACTTC; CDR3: CATSTGGSLDIQYF
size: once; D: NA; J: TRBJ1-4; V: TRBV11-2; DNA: TGTGCCAGCAGCTTAGTAGGAGGCAAAAATGAAAAACTGTTTTTT; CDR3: CASSLVGGKNEKLFF
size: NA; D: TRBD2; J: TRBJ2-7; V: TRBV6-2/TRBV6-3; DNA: TGTGCCAGCAGCGCCCGACTAGCGGGGACGCAGTACTTC; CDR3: CASSARLAGTQYF
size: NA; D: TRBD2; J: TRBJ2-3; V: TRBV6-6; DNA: TGTGCCAGCAGTCCCGGGCGGGGGGATACGCAGTATTTT; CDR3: CASSPGRGDTQYF
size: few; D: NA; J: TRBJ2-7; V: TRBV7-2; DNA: TGTGCCAGCAGCCCGATAGGTGGGGGGATTGAGCAGTACTTC; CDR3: CASSPIGGGIEQYF
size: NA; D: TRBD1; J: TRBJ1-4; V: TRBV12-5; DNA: TGTGCTAGTGGCTCCGGGACAGGAAGTTGGAAACTGTTTTTT; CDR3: CASGSGTGSWKLFF